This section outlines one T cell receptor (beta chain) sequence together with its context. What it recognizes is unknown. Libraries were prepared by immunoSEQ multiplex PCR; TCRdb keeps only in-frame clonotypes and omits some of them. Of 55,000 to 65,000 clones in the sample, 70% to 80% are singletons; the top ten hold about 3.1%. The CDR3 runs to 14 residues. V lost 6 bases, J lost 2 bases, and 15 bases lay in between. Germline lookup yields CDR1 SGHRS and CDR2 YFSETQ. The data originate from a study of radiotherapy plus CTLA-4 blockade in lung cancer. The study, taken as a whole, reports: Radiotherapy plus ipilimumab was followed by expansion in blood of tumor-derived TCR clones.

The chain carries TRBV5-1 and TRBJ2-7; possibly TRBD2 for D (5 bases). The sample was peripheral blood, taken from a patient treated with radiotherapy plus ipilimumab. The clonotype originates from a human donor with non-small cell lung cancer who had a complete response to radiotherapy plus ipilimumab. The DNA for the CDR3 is TGCGCCAGCACCCTCCGGGATCCAACCTACGAGCAGTACTTC. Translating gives CASTLRDPTYEQYF.